This T cell receptor beta chain was recorded in a study of blood T cells in healthy people across ages. Whole-study results and caveats: Relative to aged donors, long-lived donors carried more naive CD4+ cells and displayed higher diversity. A strong correlation was seen between TCR beta diversity and naive T cell percentage.

Trimming shortened V by 8 bases and J by 0 bases, and 10 bases separated the two germline ends. Germline V gives CDR1 SGHTA, CDR2 FQGNSA. The CDR3 is 14 residues long. The second PCR ran about 6 to 11 cycles with a sample-barcoded 5' primer and J-beta primers. TCRdb independently ran MiXCR on the 5' RACE reads; one entry per CDR3 protein. The data hold approximately 1,700,000 distinct CDR3 sequences, with approximately 39% observed a single time. A word on this clonotype: Its specificity is unknown.

The sequence came from a human donor in good health. The chain joins TRBV7-2 to TRBJ2-2; TRBD1 might be the D (5 bases). Sequenced input: blood. CDR3 coding DNA: TGTGCCAGCCCCACAGGCCCGAACACCGGGGAGCTGTTTTTT. Its translation: CASPTGPNTGELFF.